This paragraph covers one T cell receptor beta chain sequence. Antigen specificity is unknown. This sample is part of a study of T cells in localized non-small cell lung cancer. Broader study findings: The study found T cell clonality highest in uninvolved adjacent lung, above tumor. Heterogeneity remains possible, as sequencing covered one tumor region only. Of the top 100 tumor clones, median roughly 55 were in adjacent lung, more than 25 among its top 100.

The CDR3 runs 13 residues. Germline V gene data show CDR1 as SGHDT and CDR2 as YYEEEE. The ends were cut back, 0 bases at V and 1 base at J, with 1 base in the middle. TCRdb's table, derived via immunoSEQ multiplex PCR, lists solely in-frame clones and lacks some. The table lists about 35,000 clones, about four fifths of them singletons, with around 15% in the top ten. The sequences come from peripheral blood, collected before any cancer treatment. The chain is built from TRBV5-6 and TRBJ2-2; D call uncertain. The receptor comes from a male donor aged 60 or over with stage III squamous cell lung carcinoma. CDR3 DNA sequence: TGTGCCAGCAGCTTGGGGAACACCGGGGAGCTGTTTTTT. As protein: CASSLGNTGELFF.